This T cell receptor beta chain was sequenced during a study of T cells in Graves' hyperthyroidism and ophthalmopathy. A patient was excluded if there was uncontrolled infection, other autoimmune disease, pregnancy or lactation. The CDR3 runs 15 residues. J lost 4 bases, V lost 7 bases, and 9 bases had no gene match. Germline V gene data show CDR1 as SNHLY and CDR2 as FYNNEI. TCR beta CDR3 regions were amplified from RNA. The TCR CDR3 first-round RT-PCR relied on the HTBI primer set. TCRdb re-analysed the multiplex PCR reads in MiXCR, keeping a single row per CDR3 protein. The data hold some 270,000 distinct CDR3 sequences, with about 13% observed a single time.

The origin of this receptor is a woman in her 40s with Graves' hyperthyroidism. The sequencing sample was made of blood. The chain uses TRBV2 and TRBJ1-1; 10 positions match TRBD1. Here the CDR3 reads CASNRDRGRRTEAFF. CDR3 coding DNA: TGTGCCAGCAACCGGGACAGGGGTCGGCGCACTGAAGCTTTCTTT.